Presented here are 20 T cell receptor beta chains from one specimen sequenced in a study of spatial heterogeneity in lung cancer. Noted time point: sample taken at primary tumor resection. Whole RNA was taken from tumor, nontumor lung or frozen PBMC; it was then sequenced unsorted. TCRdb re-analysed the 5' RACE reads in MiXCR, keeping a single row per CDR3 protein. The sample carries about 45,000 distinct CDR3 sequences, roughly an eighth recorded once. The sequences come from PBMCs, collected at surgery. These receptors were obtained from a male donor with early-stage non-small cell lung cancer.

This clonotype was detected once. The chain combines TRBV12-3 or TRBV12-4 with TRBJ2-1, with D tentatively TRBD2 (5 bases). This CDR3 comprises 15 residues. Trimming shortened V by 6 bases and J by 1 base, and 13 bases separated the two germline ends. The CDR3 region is CASRRTPPSYNEQFF. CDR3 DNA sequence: TGTGCCAGCAGGCGGACTCCGCCTTCCTACAATGAGCAGTTCTTC.

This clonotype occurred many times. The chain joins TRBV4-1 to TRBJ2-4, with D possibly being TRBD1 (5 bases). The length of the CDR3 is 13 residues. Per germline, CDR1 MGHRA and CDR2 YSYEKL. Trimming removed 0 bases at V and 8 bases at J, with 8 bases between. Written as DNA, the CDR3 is TGCGCCAGCAGCCAAGATCAGGGTTACATTCAGTACTTC. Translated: CASSQDQGYIQYF.

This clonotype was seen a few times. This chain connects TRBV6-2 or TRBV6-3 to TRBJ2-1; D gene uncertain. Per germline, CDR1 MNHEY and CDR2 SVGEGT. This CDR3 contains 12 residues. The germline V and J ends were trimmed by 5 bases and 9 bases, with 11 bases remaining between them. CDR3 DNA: TGTGCCAGCAGTCACCTAGGTTCTGAGCAGTTCTTC. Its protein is CASSHLGSEQFF.

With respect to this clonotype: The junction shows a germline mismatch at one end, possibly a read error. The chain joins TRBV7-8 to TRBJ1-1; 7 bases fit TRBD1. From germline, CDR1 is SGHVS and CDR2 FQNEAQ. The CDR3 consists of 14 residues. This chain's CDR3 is CVSSLGPQGAEAFF. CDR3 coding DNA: TGTGTCAGCAGCCTGGGGCCTCAGGGGGCTGAAGCTTTCTTT.

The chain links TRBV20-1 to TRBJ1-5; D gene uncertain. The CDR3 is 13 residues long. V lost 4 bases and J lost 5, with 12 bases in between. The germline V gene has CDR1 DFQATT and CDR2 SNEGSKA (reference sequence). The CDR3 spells CSAIGRRDQPQHF. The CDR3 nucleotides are TGCAGTGCTATCGGGCGGAGGGATCAGCCCCAGCATTTT.

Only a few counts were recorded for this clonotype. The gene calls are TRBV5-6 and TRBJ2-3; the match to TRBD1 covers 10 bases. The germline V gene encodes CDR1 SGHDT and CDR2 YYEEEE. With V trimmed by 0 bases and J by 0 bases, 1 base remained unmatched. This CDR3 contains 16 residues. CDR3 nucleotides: TGTGCCAGCAGCTTGGGACAGGGGGCCAGCACAGATACGCAGTATTTT. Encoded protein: CASSLGQGASTDTQYF.

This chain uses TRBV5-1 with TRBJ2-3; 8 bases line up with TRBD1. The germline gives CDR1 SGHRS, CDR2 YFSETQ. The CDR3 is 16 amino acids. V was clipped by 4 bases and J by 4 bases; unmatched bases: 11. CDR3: CASSEGTGGSADTQYF. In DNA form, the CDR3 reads TGCGCCAGCAGCGAGGGGACAGGAGGGTCAGCAGATACGCAGTATTTT.

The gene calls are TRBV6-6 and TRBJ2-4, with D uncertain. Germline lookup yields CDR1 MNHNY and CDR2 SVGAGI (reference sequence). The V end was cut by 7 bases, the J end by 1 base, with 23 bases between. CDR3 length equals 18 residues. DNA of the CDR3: TGTGCCAGCACTTCCGGTGGTTTTGGAAACCTGGCCAAAAACATTCAGTACTTC. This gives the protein CASTSGGFGNLAKNIQYF.

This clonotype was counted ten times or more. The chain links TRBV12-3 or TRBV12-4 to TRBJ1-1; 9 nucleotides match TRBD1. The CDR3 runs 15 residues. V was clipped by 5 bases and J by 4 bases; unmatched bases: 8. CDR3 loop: CASSRPGQGATEAFF. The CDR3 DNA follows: TGTGCCAGCAGTCGACCGGGACAGGGCGCCACTGAAGCTTTCTTT.

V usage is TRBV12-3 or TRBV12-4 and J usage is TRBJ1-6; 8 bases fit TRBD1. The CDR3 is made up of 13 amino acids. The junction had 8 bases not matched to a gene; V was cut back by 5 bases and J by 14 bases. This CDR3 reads CASSLGQGSSLHF. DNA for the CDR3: TGTGCCAGCAGTCTCGGACAGGGAAGCTCCCTCCACTTT.

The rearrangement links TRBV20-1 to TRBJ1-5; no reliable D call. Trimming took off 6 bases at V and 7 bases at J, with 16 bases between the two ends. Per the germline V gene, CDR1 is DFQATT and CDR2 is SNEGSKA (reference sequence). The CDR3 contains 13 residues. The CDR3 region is CSAPLGRSQPQHF. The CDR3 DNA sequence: TGCAGTGCCCCCTTGGGCAGGAGCCAGCCCCAGCATTTT.

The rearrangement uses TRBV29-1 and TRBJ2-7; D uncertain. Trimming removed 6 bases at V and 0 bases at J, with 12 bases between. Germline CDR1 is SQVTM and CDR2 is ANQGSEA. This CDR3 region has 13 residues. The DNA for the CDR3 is TGCAGCGTCGACGGACGGAGCTCCTACGAGCAGTACTTC. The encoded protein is CSVDGRSSYEQYF.

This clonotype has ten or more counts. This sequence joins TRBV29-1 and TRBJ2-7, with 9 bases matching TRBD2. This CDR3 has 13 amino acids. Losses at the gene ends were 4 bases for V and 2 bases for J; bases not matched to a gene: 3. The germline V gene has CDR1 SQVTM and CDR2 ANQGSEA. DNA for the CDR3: TGCAGCGTTGTAGCGGGAGACACCTACGAGCAGTACTTC. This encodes CSVVAGDTYEQYF.

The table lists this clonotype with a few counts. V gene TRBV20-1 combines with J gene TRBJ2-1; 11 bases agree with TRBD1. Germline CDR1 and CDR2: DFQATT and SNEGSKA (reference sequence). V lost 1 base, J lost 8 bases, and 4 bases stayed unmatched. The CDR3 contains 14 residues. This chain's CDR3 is CSARVGQGAYEQFF. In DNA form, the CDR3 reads TGCAGTGCTAGAGTAGGACAGGGGGCCTATGAGCAGTTCTTC.

The chain's CDR3 is CASRTDYGYTF. The CDR3, as DNA: TGTGCCAGCAGGACAGACTATGGCTACACCTTC. This rearrangement joins TRBV6-1 to TRBJ1-2; tentatively, D is TRBD1 (5 bases). There are 11 residues in the CDR3. V dropped 6 bases and J dropped 3 bases, with 5 bases sitting between them. The germline gives CDR1 MNHNS, CDR2 SASEGT.

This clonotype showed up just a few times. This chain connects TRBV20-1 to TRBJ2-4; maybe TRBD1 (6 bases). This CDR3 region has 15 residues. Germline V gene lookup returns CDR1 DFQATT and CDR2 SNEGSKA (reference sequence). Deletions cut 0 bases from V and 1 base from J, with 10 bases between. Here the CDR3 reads CSARDAGAAKNIQYF. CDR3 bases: TGCAGTGCTAGAGACGCAGGGGCCGCCAAAAACATTCAGTACTTC.

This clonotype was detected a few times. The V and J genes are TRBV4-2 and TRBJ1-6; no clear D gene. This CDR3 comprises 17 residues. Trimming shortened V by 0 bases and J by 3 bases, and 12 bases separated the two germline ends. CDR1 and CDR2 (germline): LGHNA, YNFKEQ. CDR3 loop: CASSQDWQAYYNSPLHF. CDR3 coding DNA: TGTGCCAGCAGCCAAGATTGGCAGGCCTACTATAATTCACCCCTCCACTTT.

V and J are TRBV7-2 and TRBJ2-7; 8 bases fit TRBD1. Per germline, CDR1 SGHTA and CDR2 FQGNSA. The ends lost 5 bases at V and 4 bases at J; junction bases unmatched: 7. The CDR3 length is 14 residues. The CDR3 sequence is CASSPRTGSYEQYF. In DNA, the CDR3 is TGTGCCAGCAGCCCAAGGACAGGGTCATACGAGCAGTACTTC.

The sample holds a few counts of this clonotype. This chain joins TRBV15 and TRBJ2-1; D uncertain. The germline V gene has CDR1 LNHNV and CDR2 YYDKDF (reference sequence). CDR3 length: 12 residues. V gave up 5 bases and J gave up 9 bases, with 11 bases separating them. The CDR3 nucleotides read TGTGCCACCAGCCCCCGAGGTGGTGAGCAGTTCTTC. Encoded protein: CATSPRGGEQFF.

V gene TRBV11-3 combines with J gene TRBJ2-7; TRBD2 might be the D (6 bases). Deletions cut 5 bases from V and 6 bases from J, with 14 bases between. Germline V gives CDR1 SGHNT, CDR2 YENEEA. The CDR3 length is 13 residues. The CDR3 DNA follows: TGTGCCAGCAGCCCTTACTTGGGGGGCGAGCAGTACTTC. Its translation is CASSPYLGGEQYF.